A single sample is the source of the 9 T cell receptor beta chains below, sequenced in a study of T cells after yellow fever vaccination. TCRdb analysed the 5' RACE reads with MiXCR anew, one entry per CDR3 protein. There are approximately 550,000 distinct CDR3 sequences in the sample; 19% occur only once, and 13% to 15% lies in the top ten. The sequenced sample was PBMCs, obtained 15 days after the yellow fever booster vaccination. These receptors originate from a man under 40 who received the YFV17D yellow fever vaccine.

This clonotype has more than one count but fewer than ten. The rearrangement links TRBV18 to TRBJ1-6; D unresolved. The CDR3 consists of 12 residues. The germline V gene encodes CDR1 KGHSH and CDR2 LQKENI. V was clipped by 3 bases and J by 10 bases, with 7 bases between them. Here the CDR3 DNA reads TGTGCCAGCTCACCGAGGGAATCACCCCTCCACTTT. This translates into CASSPRESPLHF.

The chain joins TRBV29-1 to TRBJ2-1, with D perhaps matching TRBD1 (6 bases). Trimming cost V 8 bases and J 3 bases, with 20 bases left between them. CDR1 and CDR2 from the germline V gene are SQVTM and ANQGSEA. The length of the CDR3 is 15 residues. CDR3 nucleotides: TGCAGCAGTACCCTCACCGGGACATTCTACAATGAGCAGTTCTTC. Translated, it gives CSSTLTGTFYNEQFF.

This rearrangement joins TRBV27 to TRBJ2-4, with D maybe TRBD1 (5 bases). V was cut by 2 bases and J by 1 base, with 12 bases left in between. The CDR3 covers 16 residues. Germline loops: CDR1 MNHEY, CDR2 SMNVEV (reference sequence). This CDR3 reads CASSLRAGKAKNIQYF. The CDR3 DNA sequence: TGTGCCAGCAGTTTAAGGGCAGGGAAGGCCAAAAACATTCAGTACTTC.

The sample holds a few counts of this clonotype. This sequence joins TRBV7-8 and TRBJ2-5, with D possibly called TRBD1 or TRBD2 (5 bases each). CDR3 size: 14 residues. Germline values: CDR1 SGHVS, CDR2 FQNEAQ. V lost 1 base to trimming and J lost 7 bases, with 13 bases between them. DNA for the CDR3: TGTGCCAGCAGCTTAGTGGCCGCTGGGGGGACCCAGTACTTC. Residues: CASSLVAAGGTQYF.

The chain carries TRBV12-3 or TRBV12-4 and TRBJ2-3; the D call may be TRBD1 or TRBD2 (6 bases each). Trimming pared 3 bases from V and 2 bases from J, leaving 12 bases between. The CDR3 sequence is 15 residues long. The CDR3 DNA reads TGTGCCAGCAGTTTTGGGGGGCGAATCACAGATACGCAGTATTTT. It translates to CASSFGGRITDTQYF.

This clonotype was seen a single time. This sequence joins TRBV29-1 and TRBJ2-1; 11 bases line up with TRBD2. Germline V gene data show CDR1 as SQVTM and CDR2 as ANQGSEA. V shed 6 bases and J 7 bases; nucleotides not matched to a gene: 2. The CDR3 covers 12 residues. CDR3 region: CSVGLAGNEQFF. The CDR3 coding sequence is TGCAGCGTCGGACTAGCGGGTAATGAGCAGTTCTTC.

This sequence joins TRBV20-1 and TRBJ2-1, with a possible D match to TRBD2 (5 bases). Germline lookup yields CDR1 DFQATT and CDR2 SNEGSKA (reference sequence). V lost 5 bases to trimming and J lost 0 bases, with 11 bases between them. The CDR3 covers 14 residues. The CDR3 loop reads CSAPGKLSYNEQFF. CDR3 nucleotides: TGCAGTGCTCCCGGGAAGCTCTCCTACAATGAGCAGTTCTTC.

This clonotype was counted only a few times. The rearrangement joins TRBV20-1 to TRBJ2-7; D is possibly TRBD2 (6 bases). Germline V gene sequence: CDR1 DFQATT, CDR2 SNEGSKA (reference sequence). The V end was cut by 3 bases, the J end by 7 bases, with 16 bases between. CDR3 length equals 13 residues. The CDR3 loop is CSASRDFIGEQYF. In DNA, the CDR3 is TGCAGTGCTAGCAGGGACTTTATAGGGGAGCAGTACTTC.

In nucleotides, the CDR3 is TGCGCCAGCAGTGAGTCGGTTGGGGAGCTGTTTTTT. Its protein product is CASSESVGELFF. V gene TRBV10-1 combines with J gene TRBJ2-2; D remains ambiguous. The germline V gene encodes CDR1 WNHNN and CDR2 SYGVQD (reference sequence). This CDR3 contains 12 residues. Trimming cost V 0 bases and J 8 bases, with 4 bases left between them.